This TCR beta chain emerged from a study of blood T cell repertoires in COVID-19. Study details: Some COVID-19 samples were acute and others convalescent; all came from the United States, Italy and Spain.

Original processing notes: Reference gene primer amplification yielded estimated nucleated cell counts. Generated by immunoSEQ multiplex PCR, the TCRdb table keeps only in-frame clones and is missing some. Clone size and V and J calls were adopted from that table, with D and trimming inferred from the DNA. In the table there are about 200,000 clones, approximately 85% of which are singletons. Seattle patient enrollment occurred during active infection, with longitudinal follow-up thereafter. The CDR3 is 18 residues long. CDR1 and CDR2 (germline): SGHRS, YFSETQ. Between the trimmed V and J ends, which lost 3 bases and 0 bases, there was a span of 21 bases.

The sequence was collected from a woman over 75 with COVID-19, enrolled during active disease. The sample was peripheral blood. This chain uses TRBV5-1 with TRBJ1-1; possible D gene TRBD1, 6 bases. The CDR3 sequence is CASSSPAAAGAMNTEAFF. The CDR3 DNA reads TGCGCCAGCAGCTCTCCCGCGGCGGCAGGGGCGATGAACACTGAAGCTTTCTTT.